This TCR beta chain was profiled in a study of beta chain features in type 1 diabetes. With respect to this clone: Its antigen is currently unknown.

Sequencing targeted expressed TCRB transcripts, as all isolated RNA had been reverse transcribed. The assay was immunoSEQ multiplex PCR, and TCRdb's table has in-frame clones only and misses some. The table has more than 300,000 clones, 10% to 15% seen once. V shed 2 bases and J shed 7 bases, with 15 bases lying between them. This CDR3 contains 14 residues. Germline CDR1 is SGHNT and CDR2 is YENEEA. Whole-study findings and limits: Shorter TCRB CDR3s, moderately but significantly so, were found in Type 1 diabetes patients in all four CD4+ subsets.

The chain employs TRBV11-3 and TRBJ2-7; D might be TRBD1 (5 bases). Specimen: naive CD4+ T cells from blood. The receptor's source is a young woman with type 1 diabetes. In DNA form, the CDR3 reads TGTGCCAGCAGCTTACAGCAGGGTACGGAAGAGCAGTACTTC. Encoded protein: CASSLQQGTEEQYF. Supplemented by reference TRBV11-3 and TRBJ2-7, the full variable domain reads EAGVVQSPRYKIIEKKQPVAFWCNPISGHNTLYWYLQNLGQGPELLIRYENEEAVDDSQLPKDRFSAERLKGVDSTLKIQPAELGDSAVYLCASSLQQGTEEQYFGPGTRLTVT.